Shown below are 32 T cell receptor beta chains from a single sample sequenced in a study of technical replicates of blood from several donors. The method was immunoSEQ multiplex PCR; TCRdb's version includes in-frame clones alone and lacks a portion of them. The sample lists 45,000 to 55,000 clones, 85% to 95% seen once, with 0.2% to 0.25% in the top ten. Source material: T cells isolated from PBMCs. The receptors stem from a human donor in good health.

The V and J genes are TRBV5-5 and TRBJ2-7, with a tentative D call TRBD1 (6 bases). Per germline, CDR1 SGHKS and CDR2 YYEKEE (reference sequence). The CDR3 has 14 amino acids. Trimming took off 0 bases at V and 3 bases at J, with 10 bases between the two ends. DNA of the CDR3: TGTGCCAGCAGCTTGGCGACAGGTTACTACGAGCAGTACTTC. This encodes CASSLATGYYEQYF.

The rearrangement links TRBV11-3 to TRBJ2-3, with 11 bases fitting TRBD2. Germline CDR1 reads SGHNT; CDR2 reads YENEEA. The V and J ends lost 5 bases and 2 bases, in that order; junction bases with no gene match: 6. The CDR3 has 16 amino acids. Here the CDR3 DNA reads TGTGCCAGCAGCGCCCGACTAGCGGGGAACACAGATACGCAGTATTTT. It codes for CASSARLAGNTDTQYF.

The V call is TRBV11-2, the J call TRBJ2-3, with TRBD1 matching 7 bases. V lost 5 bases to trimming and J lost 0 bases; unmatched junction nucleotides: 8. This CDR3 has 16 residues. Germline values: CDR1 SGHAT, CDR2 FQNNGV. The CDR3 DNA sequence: TGTGCCAGCAGCACCGACAGGGCAATGAGCACAGATACGCAGTATTTT. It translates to CASSTDRAMSTDTQYF.

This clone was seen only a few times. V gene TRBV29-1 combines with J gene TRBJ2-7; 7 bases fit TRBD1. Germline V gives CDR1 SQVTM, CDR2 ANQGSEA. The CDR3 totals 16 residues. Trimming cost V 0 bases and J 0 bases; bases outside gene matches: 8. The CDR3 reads CSVEDGEGADSYEQYF. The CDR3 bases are TGCAGCGTTGAAGATGGTGAGGGGGCCGACTCCTACGAGCAGTACTTC.

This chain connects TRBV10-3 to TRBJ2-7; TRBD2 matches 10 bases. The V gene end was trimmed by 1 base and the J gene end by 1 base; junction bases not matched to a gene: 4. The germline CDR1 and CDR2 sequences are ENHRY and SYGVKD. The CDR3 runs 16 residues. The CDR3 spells CAISELAGGISYEQYF. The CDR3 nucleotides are TGTGCCATCAGTGAGTTAGCGGGGGGCATATCCTACGAGCAGTACTTC.

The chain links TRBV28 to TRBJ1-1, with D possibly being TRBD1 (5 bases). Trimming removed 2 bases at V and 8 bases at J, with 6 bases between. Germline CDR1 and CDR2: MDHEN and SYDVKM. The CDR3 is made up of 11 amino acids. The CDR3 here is CASSLNREAFF. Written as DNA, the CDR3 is TGTGCCAGCAGTTTAAACAGGGAAGCTTTCTTT.

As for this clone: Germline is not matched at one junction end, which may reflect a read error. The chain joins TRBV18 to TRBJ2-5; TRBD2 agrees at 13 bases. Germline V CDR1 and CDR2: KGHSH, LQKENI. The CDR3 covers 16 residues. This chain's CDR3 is CASSSGLAGVQGTQYF. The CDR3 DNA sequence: TGTGCCAGCTCATCCGGACTAGCGGGAGTTCAAGGGACCCAGTACTTC.

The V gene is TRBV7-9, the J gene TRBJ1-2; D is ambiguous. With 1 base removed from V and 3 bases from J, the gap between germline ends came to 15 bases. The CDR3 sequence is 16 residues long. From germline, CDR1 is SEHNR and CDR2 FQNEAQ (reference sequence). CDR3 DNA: TGTGCCAGCAGCTTAGACGGGGAGGGCCCCTACTATGGCTACACCTTC. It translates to CASSLDGEGPYYGYTF.

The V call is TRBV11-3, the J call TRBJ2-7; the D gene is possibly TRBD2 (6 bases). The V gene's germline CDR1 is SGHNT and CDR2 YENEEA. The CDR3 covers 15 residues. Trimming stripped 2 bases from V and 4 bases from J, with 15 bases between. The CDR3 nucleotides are TGTGCCAGCAGCTTAACTACAGGAGGGCCTTACGAGCAGTACTTC. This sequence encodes CASSLTTGGPYEQYF. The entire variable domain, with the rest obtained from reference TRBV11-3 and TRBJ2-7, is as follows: EAGVVQSPRYKIIEKKQPVAFWCNPISGHNTLYWYLQNLGQGPELLIRYENEEAVDDSQLPKDRFSAERLKGVDSTLKIQPAELGDSAVYLCASSLTTGGPYEQYFGPGTRLTVT.

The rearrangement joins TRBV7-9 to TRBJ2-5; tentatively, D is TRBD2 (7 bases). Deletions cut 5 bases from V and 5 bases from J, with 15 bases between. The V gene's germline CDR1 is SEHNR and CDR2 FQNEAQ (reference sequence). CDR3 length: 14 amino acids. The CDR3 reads CASSPRGAGETQYF. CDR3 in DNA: TGTGCCAGCAGCCCACGGGGGGCAGGGGAGACCCAGTACTTC. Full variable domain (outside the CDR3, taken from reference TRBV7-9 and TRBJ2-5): DTGVSQNPRHKITKRGQNVTFRCDPISEHNRLYWYRQTLGQGPEFLTYFQNEAQLEKSRLLSDRFSAERPKGSFSTLEIQRTEQGDSAMYLCASSPRGAGETQYFGPGTRLLVL.

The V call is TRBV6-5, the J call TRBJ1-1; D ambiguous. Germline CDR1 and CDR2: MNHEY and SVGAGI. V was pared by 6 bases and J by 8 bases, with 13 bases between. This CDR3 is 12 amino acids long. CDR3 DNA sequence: TGTGCCAGCAGCGGCCCGTTCAGGGAAGCTTTCTTT. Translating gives CASSGPFREAFF.

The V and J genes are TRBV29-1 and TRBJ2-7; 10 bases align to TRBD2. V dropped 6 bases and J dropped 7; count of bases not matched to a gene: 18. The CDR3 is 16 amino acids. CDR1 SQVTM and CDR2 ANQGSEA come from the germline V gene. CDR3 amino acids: CSVTINSGRASGEQYF. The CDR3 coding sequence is TGCAGCGTCACCATAAACAGCGGGAGGGCCTCGGGGGAGCAGTACTTC.

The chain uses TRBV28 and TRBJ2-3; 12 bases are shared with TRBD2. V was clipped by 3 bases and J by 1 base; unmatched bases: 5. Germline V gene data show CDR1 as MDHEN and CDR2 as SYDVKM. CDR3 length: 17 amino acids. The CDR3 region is CASSFELAGGGTDTQYF. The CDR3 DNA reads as TGTGCCAGCAGTTTTGAACTAGCGGGAGGAGGCACAGATACGCAGTATTTT.

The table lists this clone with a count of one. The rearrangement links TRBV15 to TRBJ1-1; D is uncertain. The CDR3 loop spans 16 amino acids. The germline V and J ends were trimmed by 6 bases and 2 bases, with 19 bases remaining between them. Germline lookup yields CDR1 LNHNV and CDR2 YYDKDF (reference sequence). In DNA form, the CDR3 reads TGTGCCACCAGAAGAAGACTACTGGAGGGAAACACTGAAGCTTTCTTT. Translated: CATRRRLLEGNTEAFF.

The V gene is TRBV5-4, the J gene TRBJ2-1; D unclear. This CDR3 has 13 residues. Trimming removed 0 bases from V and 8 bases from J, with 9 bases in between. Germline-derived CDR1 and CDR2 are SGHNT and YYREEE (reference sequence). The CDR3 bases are TGTGCCAGCAGCTTGGGGAGATCGGATGAGCAGTTCTTC. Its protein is CASSLGRSDEQFF.

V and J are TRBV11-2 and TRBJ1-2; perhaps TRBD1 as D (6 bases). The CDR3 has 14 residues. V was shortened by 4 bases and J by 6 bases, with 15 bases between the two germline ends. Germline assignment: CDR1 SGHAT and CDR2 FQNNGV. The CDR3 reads CASSSSDRSDGYTF. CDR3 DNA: TGTGCCAGCAGCTCATCCGACAGGAGCGATGGCTACACCTTC.

Here the CDR3 reads CASSSPPGGYGYTF. CDR3 nucleotide sequence: TGTGCCAGCAGTTCCCCTCCAGGGGGCTATGGCTACACCTTC. The chain uses TRBV5-6 and TRBJ1-2, with 7 positions matching TRBD1. CDR1 and CDR2 from the germline V gene are SGHDT and YYEEEE. V shed 5 bases, J shed 4 bases, and the junction held 8 bases outside the gene matches. The CDR3 totals 14 residues.

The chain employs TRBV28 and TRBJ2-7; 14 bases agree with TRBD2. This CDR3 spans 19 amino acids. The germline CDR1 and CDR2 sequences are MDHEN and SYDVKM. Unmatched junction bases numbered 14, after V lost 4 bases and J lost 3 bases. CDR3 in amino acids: CASSSVGLAGGGANYEQYF. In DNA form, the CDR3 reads TGTGCCAGCAGTTCGGTCGGACTAGCGGGAGGAGGGGCGAACTACGAGCAGTACTTC.

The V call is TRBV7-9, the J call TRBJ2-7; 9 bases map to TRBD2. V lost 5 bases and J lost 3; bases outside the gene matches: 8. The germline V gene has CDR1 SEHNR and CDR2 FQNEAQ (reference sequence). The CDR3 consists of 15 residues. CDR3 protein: CASSPRLADLYEQYF. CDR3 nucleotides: TGTGCCAGCAGCCCACGACTAGCGGATCTCTACGAGCAGTACTTC.

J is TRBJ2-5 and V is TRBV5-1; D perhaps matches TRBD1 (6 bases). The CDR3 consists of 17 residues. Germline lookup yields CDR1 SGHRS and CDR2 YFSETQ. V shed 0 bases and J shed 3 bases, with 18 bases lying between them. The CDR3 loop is CASSLGVNRDMEETQYF. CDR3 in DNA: TGCGCCAGCAGCTTGGGAGTTAACAGGGATATGGAAGAGACCCAGTACTTC. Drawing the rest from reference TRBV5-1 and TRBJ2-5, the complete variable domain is KAGVTQTPRYLIKTRGQQVTLSCSPISGHRSVSWYQQTPGQGLQFLFEYFSETQRNKGNFPGRFSGRQFSNSRSEMNVSTLELGDSALYLCASSLGVNRDMEETQYFGPGTRLLVL.

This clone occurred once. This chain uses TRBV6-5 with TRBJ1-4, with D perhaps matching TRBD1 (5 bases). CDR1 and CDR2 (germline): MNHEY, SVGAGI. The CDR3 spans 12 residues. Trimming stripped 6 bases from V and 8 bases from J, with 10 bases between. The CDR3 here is CASRTGGEKLFF. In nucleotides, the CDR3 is TGTGCCAGCAGAACCGGGGGGGAAAAACTGTTTTTT.

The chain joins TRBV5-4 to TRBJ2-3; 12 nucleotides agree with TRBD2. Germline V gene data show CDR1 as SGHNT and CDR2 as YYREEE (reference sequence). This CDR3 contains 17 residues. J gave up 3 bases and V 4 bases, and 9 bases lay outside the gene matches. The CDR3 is CASSLRTSGISTDTQYF. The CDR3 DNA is TGTGCCAGCAGCCTCAGGACTAGCGGGATAAGTACAGATACGCAGTATTTT.

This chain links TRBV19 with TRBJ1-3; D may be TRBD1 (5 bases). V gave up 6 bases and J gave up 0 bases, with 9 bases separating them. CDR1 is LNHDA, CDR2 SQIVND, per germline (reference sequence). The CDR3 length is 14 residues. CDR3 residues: CASRRQYSGNTIYF. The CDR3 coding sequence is TGTGCCAGTAGACGACAGTACTCTGGAAACACCATATATTTT.

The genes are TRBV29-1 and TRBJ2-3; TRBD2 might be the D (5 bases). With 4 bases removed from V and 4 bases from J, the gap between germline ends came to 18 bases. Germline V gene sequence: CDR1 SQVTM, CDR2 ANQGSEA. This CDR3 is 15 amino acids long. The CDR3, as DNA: TGCAGCGTTGGTCGCTTGCCGGAGGCCGCAGATACGCAGTATTTT. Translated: CSVGRLPEAADTQYF.

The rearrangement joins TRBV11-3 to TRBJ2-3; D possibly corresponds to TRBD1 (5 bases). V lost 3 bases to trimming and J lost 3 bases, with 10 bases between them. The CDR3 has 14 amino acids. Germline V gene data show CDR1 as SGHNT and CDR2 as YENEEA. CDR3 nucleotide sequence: TGTGCCAGCAGCTTCAGGGATACTACAGATACGCAGTATTTT. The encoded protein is CASSFRDTTDTQYF.

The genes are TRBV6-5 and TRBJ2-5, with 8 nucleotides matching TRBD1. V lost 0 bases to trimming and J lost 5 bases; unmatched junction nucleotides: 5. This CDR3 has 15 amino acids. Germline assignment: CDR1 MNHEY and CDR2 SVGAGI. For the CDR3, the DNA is TGTGCCAGCAGTTACTCTGGACAGGGTTTGGAGACCCAGTACTTC. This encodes CASSYSGQGLETQYF.

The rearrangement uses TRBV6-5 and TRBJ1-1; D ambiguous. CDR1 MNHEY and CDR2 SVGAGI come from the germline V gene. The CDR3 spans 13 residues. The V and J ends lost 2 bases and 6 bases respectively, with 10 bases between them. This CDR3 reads CASSYPVGAEAFF. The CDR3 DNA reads TGTGCCAGCAGTTACCCCGTCGGAGCTGAAGCTTTCTTT.

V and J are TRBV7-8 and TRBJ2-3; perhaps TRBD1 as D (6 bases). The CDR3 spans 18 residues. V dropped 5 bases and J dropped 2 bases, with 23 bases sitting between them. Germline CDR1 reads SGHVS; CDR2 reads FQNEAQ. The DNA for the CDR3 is TGTGCCAGCAGCCATTCCCGCATCAGGGGTTTGTACACAGATACGCAGTATTTT. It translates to CASSHSRIRGLYTDTQYF.

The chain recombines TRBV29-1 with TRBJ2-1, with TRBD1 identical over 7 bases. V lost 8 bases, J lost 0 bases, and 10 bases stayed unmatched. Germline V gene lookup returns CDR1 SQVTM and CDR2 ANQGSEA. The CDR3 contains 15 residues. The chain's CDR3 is CSSKRGLDSYNEQFF. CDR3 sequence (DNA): TGCAGCTCTAAAAGGGGGCTAGACTCCTACAATGAGCAGTTCTTC.

CDR3 in amino acids: CASNIRGGQVGTEAFF. DNA of the CDR3: TGCGCCAGCAACATAAGGGGGGGGCAGGTGGGAACTGAAGCTTTCTTT. The J gene is TRBJ1-1, the V gene TRBV5-1, with TRBD1 as a possible D gene (6 bases). Germline CDR1 reads SGHRS; CDR2 reads YFSETQ. The CDR3 covers 16 residues. V was clipped by 6 bases and J by 5 bases, with 23 bases between them. Variable domain in full (rest from reference TRBV5-1 and TRBJ1-1): KAGVTQTPRYLIKTRGQQVTLSCSPISGHRSVSWYQQTPGQGLQFLFEYFSETQRNKGNFPGRFSGRQFSNSRSEMNVSTLELGDSALYLCASNIRGGQVGTEAFFGQGTRLTVV.

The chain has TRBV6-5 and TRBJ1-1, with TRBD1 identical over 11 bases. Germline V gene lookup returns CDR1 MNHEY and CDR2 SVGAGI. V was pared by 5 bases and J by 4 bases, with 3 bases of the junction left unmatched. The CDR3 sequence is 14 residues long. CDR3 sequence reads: CASSLGTGGTEAFF. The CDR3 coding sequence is TGTGCCAGCAGTCTAGGGACAGGGGGCACTGAAGCTTTCTTT.

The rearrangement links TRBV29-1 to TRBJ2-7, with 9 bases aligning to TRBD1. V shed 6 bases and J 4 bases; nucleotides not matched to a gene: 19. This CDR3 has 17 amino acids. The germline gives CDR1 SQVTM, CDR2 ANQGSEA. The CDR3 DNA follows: TGCAGCGTCCTTAAGGTGTCCCCGGGACAGGGTGGGTACGAGCAGTACTTC. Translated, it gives CSVLKVSPGQGGYEQYF.